A single sample is the source of the 14 T cell receptor beta chains below, sequenced in a study of metastatic and nonmetastatic thyroid tumors. No patient had received any treatment before thyroid surgery. MiXCR was used by TCRdb to re-call the PCR reads. The repertoire holds about 33,000 clones, with roughly a sixth as singletons. Sequencing input: blood. All receptors derive from a male donor with papillary thyroid cancer or a benign thyroid nodule (not recorded which). Some clones in this sample may be carry-over from other donors' samples.

The chain combines TRBV5-1 with TRBJ2-3, with no clear D. V lost 0 bases and J 4 bases, leaving 9 bases between the germline ends. This CDR3 contains 14 residues. Per the germline V gene, CDR1 is SGHRS and CDR2 is YFSETQ. As DNA, the CDR3 is TGCGCCAGCAGCTTGGTTGGGGTCGCAGATACGCAGTATTTT. Its protein is CASSLVGVADTQYF.

There are many counts of this clone. This sequence joins TRBV7-9 and TRBJ2-1; possibly TRBD1 for D (6 bases). The CDR3 runs 16 residues. Germline V gene sequence: CDR1 SEHNR, CDR2 FQNEAQ (reference sequence). Trimming removed 1 base at V and 1 base at J, with 11 bases between. CDR3 nucleotide sequence: TGTGCCAGCAGCTTAGGGGGCAGGGGTTCCTACAATGAGCAGTTCTTC. Translating gives CASSLGGRGSYNEQFF.

This clone was detected many times. This rearrangement joins TRBV27 to TRBJ2-5, with 7 bases fitting TRBD1. Trimming removed 5 bases from V and 6 bases from J; junction bases left unmatched: 12. CDR1 is MNHEY, CDR2 SMNVEV, per germline (reference sequence). CDR3 length: 15 amino acids. CDR3 sequence reads: CASSAQGLGTKTQYF. CDR3 bases: TGTGCCAGCAGTGCACAGGGGCTGGGGACCAAGACCCAGTACTTC.

This clone was detected ten times or more. For the CDR3, the DNA is TGCGCCAGCAGCCCCGGGACAGTGACCTACGAGCAGTACTTC. Translation: CASSPGTVTYEQYF. This chain links TRBV5-1 with TRBJ2-7, with 7 positions matching TRBD1. The V gene end was trimmed by 4 bases and the J gene end by 2 bases; junction bases not matched to a gene: 6. The germline CDR1 and CDR2 sequences are SGHRS and YFSETQ. This CDR3 has 14 residues.

This clone is medium-sized in the sample. The gene calls are TRBV10-1 and TRBJ2-7; 12 nucleotides match TRBD1. This CDR3 spans 14 amino acids. Germline lookup yields CDR1 WNHNN and CDR2 SYGVQD (reference sequence). V lost 2 bases and J lost 6; bases outside the gene matches: 2. The CDR3 DNA sequence: TGCGCCAGCAGTGAGGGGACAGGGGGCCGCGAGCAGTACTTC. Translation: CASSEGTGGREQYF.

A few counts support this clone. The chain recombines TRBV19 with TRBJ1-1; D call uncertain. The CDR3 length is 11 residues. Looked up from germline, CDR1 is LNHDA and CDR2 is SQIVND (reference sequence). V lost 7 bases, J lost 1 base, and 4 bases lay in between. For the CDR3, the DNA is TGTGCCAGTATGGGGAACACTGAAGCTTTCTTT. Protein: CASMGNTEAFF.

Only one count was recorded for this clone. A read error may produce the germline difference seen at one junction end. The chain employs TRBV9 and TRBJ2-1, with 7 bases fitting TRBD2. Per germline, CDR1 SGDLS and CDR2 YYNGEE. The CDR3 runs 16 residues. The CDR3 region is CANSVAPAGSYNEQFF. The CDR3 DNA reads as TGTGCCAACAGCGTAGCCCCAGCGGGGTCCTACAATGAGCAGTTCTTC.

This clone is medium-sized by share. The chain employs TRBV28 and TRBJ1-1; D unresolved. This CDR3 region has 15 residues. CDR1 is MDHEN, CDR2 SYDVKM, per germline. Trimming pared 2 bases from V and 1 base from J, leaving 11 bases between. The CDR3: CASSLPLGANTEAFF. The CDR3 nucleotides read TGTGCCAGCAGTTTACCCCTGGGAGCGAACACTGAAGCTTTCTTT.

This clone came up many times. This rearrangement joins TRBV20-1 to TRBJ2-1; D is tentatively TRBD1 or TRBD2 (5 bases each). Germline V CDR1 and CDR2: DFQATT, SNEGSKA (reference sequence). V shed 5 bases and J shed 8 bases, with 16 bases lying between them. The CDR3 length is 13 residues. The CDR3 loop is CSAPGPSLYEQFF. The CDR3 DNA is TGCAGTGCTCCGGGGCCTAGCCTCTATGAGCAGTTCTTC.

This clone was recorded many times. As DNA, the CDR3 is TGTGCCAGCAGCTCGCCCCTGGGGACGCAGTTCTTC. Translated, it gives CASSSPLGTQFF. The V call is TRBV13, the J call TRBJ2-1; TRBD1 or TRBD2 may be the D gene (5 bases each). Germline loops: CDR1 PRHDT, CDR2 FYEKMQ (reference sequence). V was clipped by 4 bases and J by 12 bases, with 13 bases between them. CDR3 length: 12 residues.

Ten or more counts support this clone. Other DNA sequences from this sample encode an identical CDR3 as well. The chain employs TRBV20-1 and TRBJ1-2; 8 bases align to TRBD1. The CDR3 runs 14 residues. CDR1 is DFQATT, CDR2 SNEGSKA, per germline (reference sequence). J lost 4 bases, V lost 3 bases, and 7 bases had no gene match. The CDR3 nucleotides read TGCAGTGCTAGGCGGGACAGGCGTTCCTATGGCTACACCTTC. Its translation: CSARRDRRSYGYTF.

Points on this clone: In this CDR3 the conserved last residue, phenylalanine or tryptophan, is missing, so a read error is likely. CDR3 protein: CSATTSGRGNEQFS. The DNA for the CDR3 is TGCAGTGCTACGACTAGCGGGAGGGGCAATGAGCAGTTCTCC. The rearrangement joins TRBV20-1 to TRBJ2-1, with 14 bases aligning to TRBD2. Germline CDR1 DFQATT, CDR2 SNEGSKA (reference sequence). The junction had 2 bases not matched to a gene; V was cut back by 4 bases and J by 6 bases. CDR3 length: 14 residues.

There are many counts of this clone. This chain connects TRBV20-1 to TRBJ2-7; 10 bases map to TRBD2. V gave up 1 base and J gave up 3 bases; unmatched junction bases: 21. Germline CDR1 and CDR2: DFQATT and SNEGSKA (reference sequence). This CDR3 has 20 amino acids. The chain's CDR3 is CSARVNKGGGIAGGLYEQYF. The CDR3 DNA reads as TGCAGTGCTAGAGTGAACAAAGGGGGCGGGATAGCGGGAGGACTCTACGAGCAGTACTTC.

The table lists this clone with many counts. The chain combines TRBV5-6 with TRBJ2-3, with TRBD1 matching 8 bases. The germline CDR1 and CDR2 sequences are SGHDT and YYEEEE. The CDR3 runs 15 residues. V dropped 4 bases and J dropped 2; count of bases not matched to a gene: 6. The CDR3 coding sequence is TGTGCCAGCAGCCCAGGGACAGGACACACAGATACGCAGTATTTT. Translated, it gives CASSPGTGHTDTQYF.